This TCR beta chain was sequenced in a study of cytomegalovirus exposure and HLA in healthy donors. The study's findings and limits: In terms of immune exposure information, only CMV serostatus was available. Per published reports, the classifier diagnosed cytomegalovirus status with high specificity and sensitivity. CMV antigen specificity was confirmed in vitro for a few CMV-associated chains.

PCR used 60 Vbeta primers and 13 Jbeta primers. Clones were sequenced by immunoSEQ multiplex PCR, and TCRdb holds only the in-frame ones, with some missing. Here the sample spans 50,000 to 70,000 clones, approximately 80% being singletons. Remarks on this clone: Antigen unknown.

Germline CDR1 is LNHDA and CDR2 is SQIVND (reference sequence). The CDR3 consists of 16 residues. V lost 4 bases and J lost 0; bases outside the gene matches: 6. The sample taken for sequencing was PBMCs. The gene calls are TRBV19 and TRBJ1-3; 7 nucleotides agree with TRBD1. The sequence came from a human donor in good health. DNA of the CDR3: TGTGCCAGTAGTACGGGACAGTGGGTCTCTGGAAACACCATATATTTT. Its protein product is CASSTGQWVSGNTIYF.